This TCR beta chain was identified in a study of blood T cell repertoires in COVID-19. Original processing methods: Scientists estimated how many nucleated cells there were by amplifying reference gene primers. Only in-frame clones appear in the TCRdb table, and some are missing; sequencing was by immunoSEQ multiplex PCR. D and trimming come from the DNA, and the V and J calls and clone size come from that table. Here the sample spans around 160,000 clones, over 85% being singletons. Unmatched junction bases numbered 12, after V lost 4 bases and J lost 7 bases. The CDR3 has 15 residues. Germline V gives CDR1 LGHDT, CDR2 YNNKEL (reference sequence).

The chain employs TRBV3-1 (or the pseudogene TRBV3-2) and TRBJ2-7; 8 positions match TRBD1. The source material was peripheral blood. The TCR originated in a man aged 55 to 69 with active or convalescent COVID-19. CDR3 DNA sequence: TGTGCCAGCAGCCCGCGGACAGGGTATCCAGGGGAGCAGTACTTC. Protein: CASSPRTGYPGEQYF.